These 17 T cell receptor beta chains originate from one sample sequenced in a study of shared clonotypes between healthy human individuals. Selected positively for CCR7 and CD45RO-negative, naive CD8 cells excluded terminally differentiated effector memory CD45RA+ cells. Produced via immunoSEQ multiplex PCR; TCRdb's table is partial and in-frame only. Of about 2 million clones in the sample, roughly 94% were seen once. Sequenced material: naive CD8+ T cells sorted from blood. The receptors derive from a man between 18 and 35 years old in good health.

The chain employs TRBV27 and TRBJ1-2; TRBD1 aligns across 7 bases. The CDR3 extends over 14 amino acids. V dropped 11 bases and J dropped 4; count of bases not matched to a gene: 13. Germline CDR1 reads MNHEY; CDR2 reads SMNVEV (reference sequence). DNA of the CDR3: TGTGCCGCGGCCCCGGGACAGCTTAGCTATGGCTACACCTTC. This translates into CAAAPGQLSYGYTF.

CDR3 protein: CASSLVPDTDTQYF. In nucleotides, the CDR3 is TGTGCCAGCAGCTTAGTCCCTGACACAGATACGCAGTATTTT. This chain links TRBV7-9 with TRBJ2-3; D gene uncertain. CDR3 length: 14 amino acids. With 1 base removed from V and 2 bases from J, the gap between germline ends came to 7 bases. Germline values: CDR1 SEHNR, CDR2 FQNEAQ (reference sequence). Together with reference TRBV7-9 and TRBJ2-3, the CDR3 gives the full variable domain: DTGVSQNPRHKITKRGQNVTFRCDPISEHNRLYWYRQTLGQGPEFLTYFQNEAQLEKSRLLSDRFSAERPKGSFSTLEIQRTEQGDSAMYLCASSLVPDTDTQYFGPGTRLTVL.

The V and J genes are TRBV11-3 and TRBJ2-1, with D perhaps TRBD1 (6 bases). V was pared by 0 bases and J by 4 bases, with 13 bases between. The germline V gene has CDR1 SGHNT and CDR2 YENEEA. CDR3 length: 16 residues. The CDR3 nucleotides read TGTGCCAGCAGCTTAGATCACAGGGATCATTACAATGAGCAGTTCTTC. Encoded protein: CASSLDHRDHYNEQFF.

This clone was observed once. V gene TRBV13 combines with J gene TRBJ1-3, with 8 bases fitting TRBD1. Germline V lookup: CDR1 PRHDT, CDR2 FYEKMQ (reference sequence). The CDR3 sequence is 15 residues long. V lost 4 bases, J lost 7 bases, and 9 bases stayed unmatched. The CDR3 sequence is CASSSETGVRNTIYF. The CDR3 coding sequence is TGTGCCAGCAGCTCAGAGACAGGGGTTCGGAACACCATATATTTT.

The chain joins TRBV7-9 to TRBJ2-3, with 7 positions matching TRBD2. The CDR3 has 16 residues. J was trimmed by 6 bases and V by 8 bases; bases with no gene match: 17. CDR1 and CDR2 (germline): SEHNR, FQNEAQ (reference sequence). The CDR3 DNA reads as TGTGCCAGCTTCGACTCGGGACGGGGAGGGGTGGATACGCAGTATTTT. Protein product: CASFDSGRGGVDTQYF.

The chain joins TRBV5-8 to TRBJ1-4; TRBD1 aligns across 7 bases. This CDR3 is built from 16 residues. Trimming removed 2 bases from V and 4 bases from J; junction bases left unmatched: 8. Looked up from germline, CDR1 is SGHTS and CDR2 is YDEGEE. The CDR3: CASSLGTELNNEKLFF. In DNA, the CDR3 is TGTGCCAGCAGCTTAGGGACAGAGTTAAATAATGAAAAACTGTTTTTT.

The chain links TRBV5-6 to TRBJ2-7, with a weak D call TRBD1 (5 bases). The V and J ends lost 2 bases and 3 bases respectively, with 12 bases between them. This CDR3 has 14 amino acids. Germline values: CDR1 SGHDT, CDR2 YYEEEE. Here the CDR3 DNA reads TGTGCCAGCAGCTTCGGCAGGGCCATCTACGAGCAGTACTTC. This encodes CASSFGRAIYEQYF.

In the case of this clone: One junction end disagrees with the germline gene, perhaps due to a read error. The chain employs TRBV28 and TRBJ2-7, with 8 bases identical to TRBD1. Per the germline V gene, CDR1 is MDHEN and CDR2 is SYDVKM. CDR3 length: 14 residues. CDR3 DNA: TGTGCCAGCAGTTTGGGGGACAGGTCCTACGAGCAGTGCTTC. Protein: CASSLGDRSYEQCF.

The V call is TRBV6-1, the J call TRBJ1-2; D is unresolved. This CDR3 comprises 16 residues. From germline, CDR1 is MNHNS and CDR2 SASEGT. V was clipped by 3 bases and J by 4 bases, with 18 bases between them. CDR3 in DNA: TGTGCCAGCAGTGAGTTCGGCGAGCTAACCATCTATGGCTACACCTTC. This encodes CASSEFGELTIYGYTF.

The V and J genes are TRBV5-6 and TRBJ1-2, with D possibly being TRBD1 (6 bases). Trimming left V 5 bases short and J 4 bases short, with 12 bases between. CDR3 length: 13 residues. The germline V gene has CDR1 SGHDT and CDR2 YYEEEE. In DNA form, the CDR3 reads TGTGCCAGCAGTAACGGACAGATCTATGGCTACACCTTC. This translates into CASSNGQIYGYTF.

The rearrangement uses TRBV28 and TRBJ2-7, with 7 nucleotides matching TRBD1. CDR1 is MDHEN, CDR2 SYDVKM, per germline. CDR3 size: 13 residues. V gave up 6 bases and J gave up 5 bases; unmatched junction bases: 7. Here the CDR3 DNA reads TGTGCCAGCAGAATGACAGGGAACCACGAGCAGTACTTC. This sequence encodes CASRMTGNHEQYF.

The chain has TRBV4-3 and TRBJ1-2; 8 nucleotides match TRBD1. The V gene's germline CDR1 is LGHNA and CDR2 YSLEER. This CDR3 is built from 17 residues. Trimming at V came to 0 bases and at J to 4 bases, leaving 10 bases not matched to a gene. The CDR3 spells CASSQELEDRVPYGYTF. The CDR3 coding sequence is TGCGCCAGCAGCCAAGAATTAGAGGACAGGGTCCCCTATGGCTACACCTTC.

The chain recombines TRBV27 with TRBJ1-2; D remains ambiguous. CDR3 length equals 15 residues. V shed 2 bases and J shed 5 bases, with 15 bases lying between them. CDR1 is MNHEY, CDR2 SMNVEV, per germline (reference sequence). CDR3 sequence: CASSLTPASGYGYTF. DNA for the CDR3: TGTGCCAGCAGTTTAACCCCAGCCAGCGGGTATGGCTACACCTTC.

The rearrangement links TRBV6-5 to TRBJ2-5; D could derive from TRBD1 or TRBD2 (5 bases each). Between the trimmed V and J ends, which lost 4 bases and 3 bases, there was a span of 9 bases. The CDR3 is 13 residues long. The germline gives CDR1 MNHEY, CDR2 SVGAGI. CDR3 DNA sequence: TGTGCCAGCAGTTCTCAGGGAGAAGAGACCCAGTACTTC. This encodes CASSSQGEETQYF.

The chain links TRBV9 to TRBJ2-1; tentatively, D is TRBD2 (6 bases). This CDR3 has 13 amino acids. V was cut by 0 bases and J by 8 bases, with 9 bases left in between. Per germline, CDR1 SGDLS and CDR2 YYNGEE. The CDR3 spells CASSVVAGYEQFF. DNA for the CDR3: TGTGCCAGCAGCGTAGTCGCGGGATATGAGCAGTTCTTC.

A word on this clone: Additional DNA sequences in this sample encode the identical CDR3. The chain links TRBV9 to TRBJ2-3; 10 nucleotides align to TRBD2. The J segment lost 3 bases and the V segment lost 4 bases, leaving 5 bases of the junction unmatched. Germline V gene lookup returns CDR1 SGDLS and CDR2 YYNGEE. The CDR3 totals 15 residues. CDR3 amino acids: CASSFSGRDTDTQYF. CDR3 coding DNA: TGTGCCAGCAGCTTCAGCGGGAGGGATACAGATACGCAGTATTTT.

The CDR3 sequence: CASSQDLTGLAGDTGELFF. DNA for the CDR3: TGCGCCAGCAGCCAAGATTTAACAGGACTAGCGGGGGACACCGGGGAGCTGTTTTTT. V is TRBV4-1 and J is TRBJ2-2; 13 bases fit TRBD2. V was clipped by 0 bases and J by 3 bases; unmatched bases: 7. There are 19 residues in the CDR3. Germline-derived CDR1 and CDR2 are MGHRA and YSYEKL.